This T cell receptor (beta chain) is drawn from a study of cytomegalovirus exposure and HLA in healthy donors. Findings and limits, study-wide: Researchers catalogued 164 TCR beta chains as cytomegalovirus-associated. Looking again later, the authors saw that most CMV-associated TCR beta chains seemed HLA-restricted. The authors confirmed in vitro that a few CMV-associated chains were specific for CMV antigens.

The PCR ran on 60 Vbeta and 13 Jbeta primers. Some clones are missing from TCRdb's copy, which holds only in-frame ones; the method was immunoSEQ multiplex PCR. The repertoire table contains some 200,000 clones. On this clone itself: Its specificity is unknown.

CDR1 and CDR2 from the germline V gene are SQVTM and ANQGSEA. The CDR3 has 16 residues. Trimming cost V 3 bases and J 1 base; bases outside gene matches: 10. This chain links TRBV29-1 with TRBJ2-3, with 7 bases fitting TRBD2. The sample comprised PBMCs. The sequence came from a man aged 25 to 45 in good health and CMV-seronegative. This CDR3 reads CSVEVVAGAGTDTQYF. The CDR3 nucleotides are TGCAGCGTTGAGGTCGTCGCGGGAGCGGGCACAGATACGCAGTATTTT.